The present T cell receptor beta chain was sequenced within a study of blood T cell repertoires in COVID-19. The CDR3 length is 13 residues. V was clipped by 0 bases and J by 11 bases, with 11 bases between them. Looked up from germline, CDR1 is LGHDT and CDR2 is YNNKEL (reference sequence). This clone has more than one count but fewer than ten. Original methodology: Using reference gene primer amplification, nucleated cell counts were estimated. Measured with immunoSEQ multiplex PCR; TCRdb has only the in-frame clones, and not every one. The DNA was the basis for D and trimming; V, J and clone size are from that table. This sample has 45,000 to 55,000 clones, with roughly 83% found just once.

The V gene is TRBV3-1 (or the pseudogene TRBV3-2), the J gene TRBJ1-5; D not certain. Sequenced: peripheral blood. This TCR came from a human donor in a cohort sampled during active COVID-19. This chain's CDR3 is CASSQETRTTQHF. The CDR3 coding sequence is TGTGCCAGCAGCCAAGAAACTAGGACGACCCAGCATTTT.